These 3 T cell receptor beta chains originate from one sample sequenced in a study of blood T cell repertoires in COVID-19 (dated by TCRdb to between 2020 and 2021). Library preparation was by the immunoSEQ multiplex PCR assay. The source is immuneACCESS, and TCRdb retained only in-frame sequences with V and J called. Part of the clones is not carried over; for the studies checked, unresolved V genes explain less than half of this, and the remainder is unexplained. The sample data list roughly 87,000 clones, and around 86% of these were observed just once. The ten largest clones take up roughly 25% of the sample. Input material: peripheral blood. Receptor source: a human donor in a cohort sampled during active COVID-19.

The table lists this clone with a few counts. This sample includes further DNA sequences coding for the same CDR3. The chain employs TRBV15 and TRBJ2-7, with 8 bases aligning to TRBD1. With V trimmed by 1 base and J by 3 bases, 5 bases remained unmatched. The CDR3 loop spans 15 amino acids. Germline loops: CDR1 LNHNV, CDR2 YYDKDF (reference sequence). The CDR3 reads CATSRVTGGLYEQYF. The DNA for the CDR3 is TGTGCCACCAGCAGAGTTACAGGGGGACTCTACGAGCAGTACTTC.

The V and J genes are TRBV6-5 and TRBJ2-5; D perhaps matches TRBD1 (6 bases). V was trimmed by 4 bases and J by 7 bases, leaving 10 bases between them. The CDR3 is 12 amino acids. Germline V gene lookup returns CDR1 MNHEY and CDR2 SVGAGI. CDR3 sequence (DNA): TGTGCCAGCAGTTTACAGGGTGGGACCCAGTACTTC. It is translated as CASSLQGGTQYF.

This chain joins TRBV11-2 and TRBJ2-3; 7 nucleotides align to TRBD2. The junction had 1 base not matched to a gene; V was cut back by 1 base and J by 3 bases. The CDR3 loop spans 14 amino acids. In germline, CDR1 is SGHAT, CDR2 FQNNGV. The DNA for the CDR3 is TGTGCCAGCAGCTTAGGACTAGCAACAGATACGCAGTATTTT. Amino acids: CASSLGLATDTQYF.